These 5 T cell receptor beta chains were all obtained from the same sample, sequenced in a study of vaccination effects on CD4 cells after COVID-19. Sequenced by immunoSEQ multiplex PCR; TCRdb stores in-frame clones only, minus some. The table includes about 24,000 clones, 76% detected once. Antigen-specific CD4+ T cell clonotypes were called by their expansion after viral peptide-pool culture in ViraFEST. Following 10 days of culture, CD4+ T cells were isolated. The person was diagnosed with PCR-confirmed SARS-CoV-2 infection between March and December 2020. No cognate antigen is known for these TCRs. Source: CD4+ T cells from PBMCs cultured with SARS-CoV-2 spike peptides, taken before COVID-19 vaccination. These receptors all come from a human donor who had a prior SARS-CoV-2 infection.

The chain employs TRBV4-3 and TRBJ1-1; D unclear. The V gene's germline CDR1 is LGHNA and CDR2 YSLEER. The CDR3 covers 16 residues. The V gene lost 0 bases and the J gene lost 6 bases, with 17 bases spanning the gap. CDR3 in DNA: TGCGCCAGCAGCCAAGATGAATTTGGAGGGAGCGCTGAAGCTTTCTTT. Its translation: CASSQDEFGGSAEAFF.

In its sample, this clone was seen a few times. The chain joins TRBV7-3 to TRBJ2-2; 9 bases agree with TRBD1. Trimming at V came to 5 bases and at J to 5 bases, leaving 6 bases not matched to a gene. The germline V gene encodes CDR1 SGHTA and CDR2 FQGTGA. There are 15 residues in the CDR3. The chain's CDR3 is CASSMDRGSTGELFF. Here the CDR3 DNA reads TGTGCCAGCAGCATGGACAGGGGTAGTACCGGGGAGCTGTTTTTT.

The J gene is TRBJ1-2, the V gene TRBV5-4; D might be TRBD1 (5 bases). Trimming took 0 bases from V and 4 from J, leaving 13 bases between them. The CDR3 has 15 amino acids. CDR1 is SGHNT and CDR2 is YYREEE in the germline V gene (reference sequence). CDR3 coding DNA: TGTGCCAGCAGCTTGGGTGGGGGGTCTTCCTATGGCTACACCTTC. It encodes CASSLGGGSSYGYTF. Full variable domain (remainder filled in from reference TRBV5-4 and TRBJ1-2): ETGVTQSPTHLIKTRGQQVTLRCSSQSGHNTVSWYQQALGQGPQFIFQYYREEENGRGNFPPRFSGLQFPNYSSELNVNALELDDSALYLCASSLGGGSSYGYTFGSGTRLTVV.

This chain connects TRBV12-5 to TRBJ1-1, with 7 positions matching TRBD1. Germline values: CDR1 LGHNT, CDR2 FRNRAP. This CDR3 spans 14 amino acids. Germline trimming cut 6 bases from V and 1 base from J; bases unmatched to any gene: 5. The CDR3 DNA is TGTGCTAGTGGCCCCGGACAGGCGAACACTGAAGCTTTCTTT. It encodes CASGPGQANTEAFF.

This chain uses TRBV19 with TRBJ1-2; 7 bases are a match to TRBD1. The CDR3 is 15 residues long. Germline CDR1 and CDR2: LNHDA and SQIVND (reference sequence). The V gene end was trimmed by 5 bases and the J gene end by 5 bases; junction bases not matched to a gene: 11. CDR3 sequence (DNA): TGTGCCAGTAGTCGGGACAGCTCCTGGAAATATGGCTACACCTTC. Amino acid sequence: CASSRDSSWKYGYTF.